This T cell receptor beta chain was found in a study of blood T cell repertoires in COVID-19. Overall study context: Samples came from the United States, Italy and Spain, spanning acute and convalescent COVID-19.

V was pared by 5 bases and J by 3 bases, with 7 bases of the junction left unmatched. The CDR3 has 15 residues. Germline CDR1 is MNHEY and CDR2 is SVGEGT. Original processing methods: Reference gene primer amplification gave nucleated cell count estimates. The data were produced by immunoSEQ multiplex PCR, yet TCRdb's version contains in-frame clones alone and is incomplete. From that table come the V and J calls and clone size; the DNA was used to work out D and trimming. The sample lists about 300,000 clones, about 93% occurring once. Donors were grouped by their self-reported clinical history. The source is a woman in her twenties or thirties who had recovered from COVID-19. Sequenced sample: PBMCs or T cells enriched from blood (not recorded which). The chain joins TRBV6-2 or TRBV6-3 to TRBJ2-1, with 7 bases that match TRBD2. CDR3 sequence (DNA): TGTGCCAGCAGTCCACTAGCGAGCCTCTACAATGAGCAGTTCTTC. This gives the protein CASSPLASLYNEQFF.